The T cell receptor beta chain under discussion was sequenced for a study of metastatic and nonmetastatic thyroid tumors. Study summary: Both malignant and benign thyroid patients supplied peripheral blood and tumor or nodule tissue samples, across which the repertoires of these patients were then compared. Study-wide findings and caveats: TCR beta diversity was reportedly significantly higher in malignant thyroid tumors than benign nodules, in blood and tumor.

Many counts were recorded for this clone. Antigen unknown. TCRdb re-analyzed the PCR reads through MiXCR. The sample yields approximately 50,000 clones, 20% seen once. Germline CDR1 LNHNV, CDR2 YYDKDF (reference sequence). The CDR3 spans 15 residues. V lost 1 base and J lost 1, with 7 bases in between. The entire patient cohort was treatment-naive prior to thyroid surgery. This rearrangement joins TRBV15 to TRBJ2-2; D ambiguous. Sequencing was performed on blood. The TCR comes from a female donor with papillary thyroid cancer or a benign thyroid nodule (not recorded which). Some clones in this sample may be carry-over from other donors' samples. CDR3 nucleotides: TGTGCCACCAGCAGAGGGATCAGGAACACCGGGGAGCTGTTTTTT. The encoded protein is CATSRGIRNTGELFF.